This T cell receptor beta chain appears in the sequencing data of a study of CD8 T cells in ankylosing spondylitis. Each TCR beta library was made by quantitative 5'-RACE that incorporated molecular barcodes. One entry per CDR3 protein, called by TCRdb with MiXCR from the 5' RACE reads. The sample records about 170,000 distinct CDR3 sequences, around 16% being singletons. Overall study findings and caveats: Reportedly, significant enrichment of disease-linked clones occurred in matched ankylosing spondylitis synovial fluid. Previous work reported some of these motif variants in the synovial fluid and blood of reactive arthritis.

V shed 0 bases and J 0 bases; nucleotides not matched to a gene: 5. There are 17 residues in the CDR3. CDR1 is ENHRY, CDR2 SYGVKD, per germline. A remark on this clonotype: The antigen is unknown.

The specimen was blood, either unsorted or a sorted T cell fraction (not recorded which). V usage is TRBV10-3 and J usage is TRBJ1-5; 7 bases agree with TRBD1. The sequence derives from a male donor with ankylosing spondylitis or in good health (not recorded which). The CDR3 reads CAISESTGTDSNQPQHF. The CDR3 DNA is TGTGCCATCAGTGAGTCGACCGGGACAGATAGCAATCAGCCCCAGCATTTT.